This T cell receptor (beta chain) was obtained from a study of T cell clonality in common variable immunodeficiency. Whole-study results and caveats: CVID patient heterogeneity limited repertoire-clinical complication correlations. Fewer TCRbeta clones were shared among CVID subjects than controls.

J gave up 8 bases and V 0 bases, and 1 base lay outside the gene matches. CDR1 and CDR2 from the germline V gene are LNHNV and YYDKDF (reference sequence). The CDR3 is made up of 14 amino acids. At least ten counts were recorded for this clone. Its antigen is still unknown. Read coverage stops 3 residues before the CDR3 terminus; the germline J gene supplies the remainder. Sequenced by immunoSEQ multiplex PCR; TCRdb stores in-frame clones only, minus some. The sample offers tens of thousands of clones and no singletons, the top ten holding approximately 3.2%. Each donor provided roughly 5 to 8 ml of heparinized whole blood.

The gene calls are TRBV15 and TRBJ2-2, with 9 bases fitting TRBD2. This TCR was sampled from a person aged 18-70 years in good health. Sequenced input: peripheral blood mononuclear cells. Partial CDR3 DNA: TGTGCCACCAGCAGAGATAGCGGGGGTGGGGAG. Its protein product is CATSRDSGGGE. The whole CDR3 sequence reads CATSRDSGGGELFF.